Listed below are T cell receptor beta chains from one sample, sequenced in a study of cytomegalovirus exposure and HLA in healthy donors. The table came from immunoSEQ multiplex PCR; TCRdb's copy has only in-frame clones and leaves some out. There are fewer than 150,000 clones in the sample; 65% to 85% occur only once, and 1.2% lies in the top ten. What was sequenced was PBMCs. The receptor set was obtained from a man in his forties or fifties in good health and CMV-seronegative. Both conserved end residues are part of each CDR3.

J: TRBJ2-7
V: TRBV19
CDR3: CASSIGPAQGGTYEQYF

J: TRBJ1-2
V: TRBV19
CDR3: CASTPGGAGNYGYTF

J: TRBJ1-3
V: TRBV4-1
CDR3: CASSQDPGGNTIYF

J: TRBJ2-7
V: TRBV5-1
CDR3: CASSPGQAPYEQYF

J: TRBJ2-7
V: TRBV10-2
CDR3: CASKATSGYEQYF

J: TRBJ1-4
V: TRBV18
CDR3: CASSPGTGGNEKLFF

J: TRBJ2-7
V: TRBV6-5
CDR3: CASSYSGDSRYEQYF

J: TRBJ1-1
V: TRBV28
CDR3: CASGVGNRGSGLGAEAFF

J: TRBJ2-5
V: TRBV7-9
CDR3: CASRQDKETQYF

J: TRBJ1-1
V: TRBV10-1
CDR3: CASSYQQGPKNTEAFF

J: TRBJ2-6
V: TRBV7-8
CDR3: CASSLRAGAAGANVLTF

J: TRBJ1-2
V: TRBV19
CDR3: CASSIGSGGNYGYTF

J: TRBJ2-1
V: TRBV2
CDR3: CASSVDGVDEQFF

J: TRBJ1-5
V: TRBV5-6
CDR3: CASSTGTGRSNQPQHF

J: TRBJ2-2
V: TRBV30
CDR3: CACGTGGTGELFF

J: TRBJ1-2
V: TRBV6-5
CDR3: CASSSGQGHGYTF

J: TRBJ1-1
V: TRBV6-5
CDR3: CASSYSMGLEAFF

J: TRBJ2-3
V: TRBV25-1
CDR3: CASSDGGGPGDTQYF

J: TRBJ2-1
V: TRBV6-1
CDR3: CASRGPSGRFNEQFF